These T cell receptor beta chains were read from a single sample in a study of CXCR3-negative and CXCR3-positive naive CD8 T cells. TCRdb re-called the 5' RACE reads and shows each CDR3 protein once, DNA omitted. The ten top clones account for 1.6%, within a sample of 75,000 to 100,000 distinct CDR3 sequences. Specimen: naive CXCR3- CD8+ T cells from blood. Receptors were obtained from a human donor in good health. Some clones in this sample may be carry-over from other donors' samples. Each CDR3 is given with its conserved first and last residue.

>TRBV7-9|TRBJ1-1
CASSFFGTDNTEAFF
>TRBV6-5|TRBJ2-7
CASSYGTGTYEQYF
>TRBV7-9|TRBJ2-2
CASSPPGPGELFF
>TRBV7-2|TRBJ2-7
CASSWEQGAKNEQYF
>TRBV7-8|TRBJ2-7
CASSLRDTDEQYF
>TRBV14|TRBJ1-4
CASSQDPAAINEKLFF
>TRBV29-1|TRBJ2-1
CSVEPRLGEQFF
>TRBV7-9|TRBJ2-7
CASSSGTSGSYEQYF
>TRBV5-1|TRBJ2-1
CASSLEGGQFF
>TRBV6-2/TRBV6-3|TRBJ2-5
CASSYSWQPQETQYF
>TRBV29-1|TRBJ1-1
CSVDRLRGTEGAFF
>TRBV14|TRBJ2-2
CASSQAGLVGAGELFF
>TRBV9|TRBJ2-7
CASSRYLGQYF
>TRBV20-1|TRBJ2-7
CSAPGTGFYEQYF
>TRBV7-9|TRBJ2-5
CASSLVGLGETQYF
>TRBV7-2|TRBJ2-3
CASSEPIYRGDTQYF
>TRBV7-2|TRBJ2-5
CASSLGLTQYF
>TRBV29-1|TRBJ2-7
CSVEVNPPQGTQYF
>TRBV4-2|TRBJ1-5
CASSQDLVGSNQPQHF
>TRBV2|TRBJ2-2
CASSERDGAGELFF
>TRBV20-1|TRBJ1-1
CSAHSHMNTEAFF
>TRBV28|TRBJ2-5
CASSLTRDGPPGETQYF
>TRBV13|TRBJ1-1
CASSFPGHSNTEAFF
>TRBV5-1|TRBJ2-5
CASSDLIGGGRRGETQYF
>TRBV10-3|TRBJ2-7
CAISQSGRADHEQYF
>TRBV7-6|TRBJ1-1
CASSPRQGWDTEAFF
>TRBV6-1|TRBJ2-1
CASSDNRQEQFF
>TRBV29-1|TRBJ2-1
CSDQGQDNEQFF
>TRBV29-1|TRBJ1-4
CSVEDQEGAEEKLFF
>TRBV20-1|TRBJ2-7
CSAIGTATYEQYF
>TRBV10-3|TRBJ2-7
CAISEAGGLSYEQYF
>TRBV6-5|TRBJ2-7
CASSYSARLYEQYF
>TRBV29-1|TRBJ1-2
CSVEPVQPGYTF
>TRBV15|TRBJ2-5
CATSSRGGQETQYF
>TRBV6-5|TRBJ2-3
CASSYPSGGSSTDTQYF
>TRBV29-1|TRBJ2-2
CSGTAWNTGELFF
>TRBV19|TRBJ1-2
CATDSLPPGGYTF
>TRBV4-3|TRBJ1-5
CASSQDFVGPNQPQHF
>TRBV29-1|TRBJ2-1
CSVEKPRGQSWYNEQFF
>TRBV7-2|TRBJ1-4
CASSSSTGAYEKLFF
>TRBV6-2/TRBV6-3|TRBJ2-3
CASSYTSTDTQYF
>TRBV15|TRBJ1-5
CATSFTGAPHQPQHF
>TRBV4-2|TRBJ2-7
CASSQEWPAGSFYEQYF
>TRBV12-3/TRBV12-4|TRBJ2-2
CASSLGTNTGELFF
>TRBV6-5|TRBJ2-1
CASSLFPLARSREDNEQFF
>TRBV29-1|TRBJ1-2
CSVRDRGGSYGYTF
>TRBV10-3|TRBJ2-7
CAISEPTLRREQYF
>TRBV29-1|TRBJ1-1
CSVPRDNVEAFF
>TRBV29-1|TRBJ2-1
CSVTGQYNEQFF
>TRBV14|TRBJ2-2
CASSLPRKDTETGELFF
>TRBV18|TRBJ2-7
CASSPWTLEQYF
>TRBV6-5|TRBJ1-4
CASRAAGPGSNEKLFF
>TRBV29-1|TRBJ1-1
CSVEQWNTEAFF
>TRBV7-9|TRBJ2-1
CASSLGAGVYNEQFF
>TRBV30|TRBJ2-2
CAWSSDGTGELFF
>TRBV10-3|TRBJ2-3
CATRDPPDTQYF
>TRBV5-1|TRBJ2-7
CASSLEAAPGEQYF
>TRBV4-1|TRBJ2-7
CASSSDGGEQYF
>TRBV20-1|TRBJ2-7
CSAQTGDDYEQYF